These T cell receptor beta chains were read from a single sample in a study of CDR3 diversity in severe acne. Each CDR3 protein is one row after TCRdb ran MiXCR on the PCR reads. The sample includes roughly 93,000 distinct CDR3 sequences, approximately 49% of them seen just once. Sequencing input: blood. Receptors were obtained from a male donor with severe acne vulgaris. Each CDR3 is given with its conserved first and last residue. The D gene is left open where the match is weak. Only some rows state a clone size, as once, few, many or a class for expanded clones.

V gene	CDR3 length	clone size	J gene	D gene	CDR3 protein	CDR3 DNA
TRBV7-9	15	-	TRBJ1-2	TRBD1	CASSFPSEGAHGYTF	TGTGCCAGCAGCTTCCCGAGCGAGGGGGCGCACGGCTACACCTTC
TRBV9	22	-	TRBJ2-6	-	CASSAQSLPDRLQHSGANVLTF	TGTGCCAGCAGCGCTCAGAGTCTTCCGGACAGACTTCAACACTCTGGGGCCAACGTCCTGACTTTC
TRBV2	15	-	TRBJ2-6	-	CARSGRTPGANVLTF	TGTGCCAGAAGTGGACGGACCCCTGGGGCCAACGTCCTGACTTTC
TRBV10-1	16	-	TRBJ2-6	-	CASSLTGFAGANVLTF	TGTGCCAGCAGTTTAACAGGGTTTGCTGGGGCCAACGTCCTGACTTTC
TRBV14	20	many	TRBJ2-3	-	CASSQGTTGRTMTSTDTQYF	TGTGCCAGCAGCCAAGGAACGACAGGGAGGACTATGACTAGCACAGATACGCAGTATTTT
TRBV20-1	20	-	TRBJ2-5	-	CSAKHRGQEKLFFGSGTQYF	-
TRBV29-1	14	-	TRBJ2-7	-	CSVEESQGLGEQYF	TGCAGCGTTGAAGAGTCACAGGGACTCGGCGAGCAGTACTTC
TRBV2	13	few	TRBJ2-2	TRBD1	CASRGQGARELFF	TGTGCCAGCAGGGGACAGGGGGCGCGGGAGCTGTTTTTT
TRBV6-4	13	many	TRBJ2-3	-	CASSDSPTDTQYF	TGTGCCAGCAGTGACTCTCCCACAGATACGCAGTATTTT
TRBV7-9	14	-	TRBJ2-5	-	CASTMELAQETQYF	TGTGCCAGCACTATGGAGCTAGCCCAAGAGACCCAGTACTTC
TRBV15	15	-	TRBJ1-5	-	CATSSERGSNQPQHF	TGTGCCACCAGCAGCGAACGGGGCTCCAATCAGCCCCAGCATTTT
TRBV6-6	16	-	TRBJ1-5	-	CASSLYSTGGNQPQHF	TGTGCCAGCAGTTTATATTCGACAGGCGGAAATCAGCCCCAGCATTTT
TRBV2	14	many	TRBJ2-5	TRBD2	CASRAGAYQETQYF	TGTGCCAGCCGAGCGGGAGCGTACCAAGAGACCCAGTACTTC
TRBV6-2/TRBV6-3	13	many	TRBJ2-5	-	CASNPFLKETQYF	TGTGCCAGCAACCCTTTTTTAAAAGAGACCCAGTACTTC
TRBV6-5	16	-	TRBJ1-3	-	CASSYPDSFSGNTIYF	TGTGCCAGCAGTTACCCGGACAGCTTCTCTGGAAACACCATATATTTT
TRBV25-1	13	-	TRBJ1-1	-	CASTAGLNTEAFF	TGTGCCAGCACGGCAGGGTTGAACACTGAAGCTTTCTTT
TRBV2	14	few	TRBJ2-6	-	CASTLYSGANVLTF	TGTGCCAGCACCCTGTACTCTGGGGCCAACGTCCTGACTTTC
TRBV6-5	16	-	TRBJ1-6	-	CACSSSGADNNSPLHF	TGTGCCTGCAGTTCTTCTGGGGCAGATAATAATTCACCCCTCCACTTT
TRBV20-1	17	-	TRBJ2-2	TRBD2	CSAGTSGSMGPAGELFF	TGCAGTGCTGGGACTAGCGGGAGTATGGGCCCCGCCGGGGAGCTGTTTTTT
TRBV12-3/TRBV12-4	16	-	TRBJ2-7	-	CASSFSALPGAHEQYF	TGTGCCAGCAGTTTTTCCGCCCTTCCAGGGGCCCACGAGCAGTACTTC
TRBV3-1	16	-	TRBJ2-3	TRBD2	CASSQAGLAGPDTQYF	TGTGCCAGCAGCCAAGCCGGACTAGCGGGGCCAGATACGCAGTATTTT
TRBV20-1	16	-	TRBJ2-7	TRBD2	CSALGRISGSSGEQYF	TGCAGTGCCTTGGGCCGGATTAGCGGGAGCTCGGGGGAGCAGTACTTC
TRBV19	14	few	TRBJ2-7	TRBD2	CASSIPLAGNEQYF	TGTGCCAGTAGTATACCCCTAGCGGGAAACGAGCAGTACTTC
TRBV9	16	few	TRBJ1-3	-	CASSVGSMSSGNTIYF	TGTGCCAGCAGCGTAGGTTCAATGAGCTCTGGAAACACCATATATTTT
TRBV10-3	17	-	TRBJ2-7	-	CAISESSGLRFSYEQYF	TGTGCCATCAGTGAGTCGTCGGGGCTTCGGTTCTCCTACGAGCAGTACTTC
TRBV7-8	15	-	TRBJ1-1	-	CASSLGSPKNTEAFF	TGTGCCAGCAGCTTAGGGTCACCCAAGAACACTGAAGCTTTCTTT
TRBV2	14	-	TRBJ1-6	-	CASHGGQQDSPLHF	TGTGCTAGCCACGGGGGGCAACAGGATTCACCCCTCCACTTT
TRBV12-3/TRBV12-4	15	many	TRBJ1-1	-	CASSPTVFDGTEAFF	TGTGCCAGCAGTCCTACTGTCTTCGATGGGACTGAAGCTTTCTTT
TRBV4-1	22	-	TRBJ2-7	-	CASSQRGTTEAFFGQGASEQYF	-
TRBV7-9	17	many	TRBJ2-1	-	CASSPHSTGDSYNEQFF	TGTGCCAGCAGCCCCCACTCGACAGGTGATTCCTACAATGAGCAGTTCTTC
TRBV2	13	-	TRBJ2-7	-	CASERDSSYEQYF	TGTGCCAGTGAGCGGGACAGCTCCTACGAGCAGTACTTC
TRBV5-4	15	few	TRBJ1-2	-	CASSLGPAGADGYTF	TGTGCCAGCAGCCTGGGGCCGGCAGGAGCGGATGGCTACACCTTC
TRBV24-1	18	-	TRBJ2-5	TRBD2	CATSDLRREDFAQETQYF	TGTGCCACCAGTGATTTGCGACGGGAGGACTTCGCGCAAGAGACCCAGTACTTC
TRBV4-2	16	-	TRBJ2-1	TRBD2	CASSQDRRGSYNEQFF	TGTGCCAGCAGCCAAGACAGGCGGGGGAGCTACAATGAGCAGTTCTTC
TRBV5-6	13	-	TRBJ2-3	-	CASSLARDPTQYF	TGTGCCAGCAGCTTGGCCAGGGACCCTACGCAGTATTTT
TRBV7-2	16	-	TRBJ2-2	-	CASSLSGEGPTGELFF	TGTGCCAGCAGCTTATCAGGGGAAGGGCCCACCGGGGAGCTGTTTTTT
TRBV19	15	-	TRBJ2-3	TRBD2	CASSTGGGGSSTQYF	TGTGCCAGTAGCACGGGGGGGGGGGGGTCTTCCACGCAGTATTTT
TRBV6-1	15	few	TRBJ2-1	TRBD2	CASSFTGGSYNEQFF	TGTGCCAGCAGTTTCACGGGGGGAAGTTACAATGAGCAGTTCTTC
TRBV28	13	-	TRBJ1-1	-	CASSLLGTPEAFF	TGTGCCAGCAGTTTACTCGGGACTCCTGAAGCTTTCTTT
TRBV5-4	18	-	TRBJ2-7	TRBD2	CASSLWEGAGGHLYEQYF	TGTGCCAGCAGCTTGTGGGAAGGAGCGGGAGGGCACTTATACGAGCAGTACTTC
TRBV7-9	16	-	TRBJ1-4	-	CASSLAQEATNEKLFF	TGTGCCAGCAGCTTAGCCCAAGAGGCAACTAATGAAAAACTGTTTTTT
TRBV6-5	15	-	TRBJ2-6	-	CASGLKEAGANVLTF	TGTGCCAGCGGTTTGAAGGAGGCTGGGGCCAACGTCCTGACTTTC
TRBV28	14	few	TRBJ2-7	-	CASTPRDIAYEQYF	TGTGCCAGCACCCCCCGGGACATAGCCTACGAGCAGTACTTC
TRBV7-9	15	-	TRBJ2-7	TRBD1	CASSITGTGSSEQYF	TGTGCCAGCAGCATTACCGGGACAGGGAGTAGCGAGCAGTACTTC
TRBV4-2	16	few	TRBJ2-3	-	CASSYQGGRPTDTQYF	TGTGCCAGCAGCTATCAGGGGGGACGCCCCACAGATACGCAGTATTTT
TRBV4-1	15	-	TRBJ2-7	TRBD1	CASSGGTGGSDEQYF	TGCGCCAGCAGCGGCGGGACAGGGGGATCGGACGAGCAGTACTTC
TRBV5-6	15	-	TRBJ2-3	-	CASSRGWGATDTQYF	TGTGCCAGCAGCCGGGGGTGGGGGGCAACAGATACGCAGTATTTT
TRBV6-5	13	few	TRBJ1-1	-	CASSLQGQTEAFF	TGTGCCAGCAGTCTACAGGGTCAGACTGAAGCTTTCTTT